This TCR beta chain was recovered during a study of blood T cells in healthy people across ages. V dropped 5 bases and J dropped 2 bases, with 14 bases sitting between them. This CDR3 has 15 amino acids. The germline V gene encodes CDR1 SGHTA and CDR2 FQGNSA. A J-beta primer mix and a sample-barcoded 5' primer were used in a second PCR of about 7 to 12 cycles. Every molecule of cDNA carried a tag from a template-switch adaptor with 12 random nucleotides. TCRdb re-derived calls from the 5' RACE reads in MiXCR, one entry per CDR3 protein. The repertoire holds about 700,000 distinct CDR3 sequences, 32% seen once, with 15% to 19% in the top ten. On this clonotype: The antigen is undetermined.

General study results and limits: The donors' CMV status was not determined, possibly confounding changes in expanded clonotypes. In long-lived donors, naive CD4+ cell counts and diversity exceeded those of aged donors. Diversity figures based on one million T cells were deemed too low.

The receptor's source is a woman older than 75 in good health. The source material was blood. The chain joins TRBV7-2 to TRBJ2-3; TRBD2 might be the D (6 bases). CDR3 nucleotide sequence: TGTGCCAGCAGCCCAAGGACTACCACCACAGATACGCAGTATTTT. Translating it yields CASSPRTTTTDTQYF.